The 8 T cell receptor beta chains given below trace back to one sample, sequenced in a study of shared T cell receptors in the human thymus. Profiling relied on immunoSEQ multiplex PCR, and the TCRdb table lists in-frame clones only, not all of them. The repertoire consists of hundreds of thousands of clones, with 88% occurring once and the leading ten covering 0.0085% to 0.012%. This sample was shared with a second study, whose subject was human thymus T cells.

Sequences were obtained from thymocytes. All receptors derive from a boy under two years old with a congenital heart defect.

V and J are TRBV11-2 and TRBJ2-7; 10 bases match TRBD2. Germline loops: CDR1 SGHAT, CDR2 FQNNGV. V trimming: 1 base; J trimming: 4 bases; junction bases outside the gene matches: 7. This CDR3 region has 16 residues. The CDR3 bases are TGTGCCAGCAGCTTAGGGGCTAGCGGGAGCGGGTACGAGCAGTACTTC. Amino acid sequence: CASSLGASGSGYEQYF.

V and J are TRBV27 and TRBJ2-7; maybe TRBD1 (5 bases). This CDR3 spans 13 amino acids. Trimming pared 5 bases from V and 1 base from J, leaving 9 bases between. CDR1 is MNHEY, CDR2 SMNVEV, per germline (reference sequence). CDR3 in DNA: TGTGCCAGCAGTCTCCGACAGTCCTACGAGCAGTACTTC. This gives the protein CASSLRQSYEQYF.

In this sample, this clone turned up a few times. The CDR3 region is CASSFKGQGETQYF. The CDR3 region has the DNA TGTGCCAGCAGTTTTAAGGGGCAGGGAGAGACCCAGTACTTC. J is TRBJ2-5 and V is TRBV28, with D possibly being TRBD1 (5 bases). The V end was cut by 3 bases, the J end by 4 bases, with 12 bases between. Looked up from germline, CDR1 is MDHEN and CDR2 is SYDVKM. The CDR3 totals 14 residues.

The chain carries TRBV29-1 and TRBJ1-2; D uncertain. The CDR3 is made up of 10 amino acids. V lost 5 bases to trimming and J lost 3 bases, with 4 bases between them. Germline V gene sequence: CDR1 SQVTM, CDR2 ANQGSEA. The CDR3 protein is CSVSDYGYTF. CDR3 sequence (DNA): TGCAGCGTTTCTGACTATGGCTACACCTTC.

In DNA form, the CDR3 reads TGTGCCAGCAGTTTCGGACAGAGGGGAAATGAAAAACTGTTTTTT. The encoded protein is CASSFGQRGNEKLFF. This chain joins TRBV27 and TRBJ1-4; TRBD1 might be the D (6 bases). V was trimmed by 3 bases and J by 5 bases, leaving 13 bases between them. This CDR3 is built from 15 residues. Germline V gene sequence: CDR1 MNHEY, CDR2 SMNVEV (reference sequence).

There are a few counts of this clone. This chain joins TRBV4-1 and TRBJ2-3; 7 nucleotides align to TRBD2. V trimming: 1 base; J trimming: 4 bases; junction bases outside the gene matches: 14. The CDR3 has 18 amino acids. Germline V gene sequence: CDR1 MGHRA, CDR2 YSYEKL. As DNA, the CDR3 is TGCGCCAGCAGCCAAGGAACCGAGAGCAGCGGGATTGCAGATACGCAGTATTTT. It encodes CASSQGTESSGIADTQYF.

The J gene is TRBJ2-1, the V gene TRBV19; the D gene is possibly TRBD2 (6 bases). The V and J ends lost 7 bases and 3 bases respectively, with 13 bases between them. CDR1 is LNHDA and CDR2 is SQIVND in the germline V gene (reference sequence). This CDR3 comprises 14 residues. The CDR3 loop reads CASNQRASYNEQFF. In DNA form, the CDR3 reads TGTGCCAGTAACCAGCGGGCTAGCTACAATGAGCAGTTCTTC. The full variable domain, with the rest looked up from reference TRBV19 and TRBJ2-1, is DGGITQSPKYLFRKEGQNVTLSCEQNLNHDAMYWYRQDPGQGLRLIYYSQIVNDFQKGDIAEGYSVSREKKESFPLTVTSAQKNPTAFYLCASNQRASYNEQFFGPGTRLTVL.

This clone appeared a few times. The V gene is TRBV5-1, the J gene TRBJ1-4, with D possibly being TRBD1 (6 bases). The CDR3 spans 16 residues. Trimming shortened V by 4 bases and J by 5 bases, and 18 bases separated the two germline ends. Per germline, CDR1 SGHRS and CDR2 YFSETQ. The CDR3 DNA reads as TGCGCCAGCAGCAGAGAGAGGGACACTCGAAATGAAAAACTGTTTTTT. This encodes CASSRERDTRNEKLFF.